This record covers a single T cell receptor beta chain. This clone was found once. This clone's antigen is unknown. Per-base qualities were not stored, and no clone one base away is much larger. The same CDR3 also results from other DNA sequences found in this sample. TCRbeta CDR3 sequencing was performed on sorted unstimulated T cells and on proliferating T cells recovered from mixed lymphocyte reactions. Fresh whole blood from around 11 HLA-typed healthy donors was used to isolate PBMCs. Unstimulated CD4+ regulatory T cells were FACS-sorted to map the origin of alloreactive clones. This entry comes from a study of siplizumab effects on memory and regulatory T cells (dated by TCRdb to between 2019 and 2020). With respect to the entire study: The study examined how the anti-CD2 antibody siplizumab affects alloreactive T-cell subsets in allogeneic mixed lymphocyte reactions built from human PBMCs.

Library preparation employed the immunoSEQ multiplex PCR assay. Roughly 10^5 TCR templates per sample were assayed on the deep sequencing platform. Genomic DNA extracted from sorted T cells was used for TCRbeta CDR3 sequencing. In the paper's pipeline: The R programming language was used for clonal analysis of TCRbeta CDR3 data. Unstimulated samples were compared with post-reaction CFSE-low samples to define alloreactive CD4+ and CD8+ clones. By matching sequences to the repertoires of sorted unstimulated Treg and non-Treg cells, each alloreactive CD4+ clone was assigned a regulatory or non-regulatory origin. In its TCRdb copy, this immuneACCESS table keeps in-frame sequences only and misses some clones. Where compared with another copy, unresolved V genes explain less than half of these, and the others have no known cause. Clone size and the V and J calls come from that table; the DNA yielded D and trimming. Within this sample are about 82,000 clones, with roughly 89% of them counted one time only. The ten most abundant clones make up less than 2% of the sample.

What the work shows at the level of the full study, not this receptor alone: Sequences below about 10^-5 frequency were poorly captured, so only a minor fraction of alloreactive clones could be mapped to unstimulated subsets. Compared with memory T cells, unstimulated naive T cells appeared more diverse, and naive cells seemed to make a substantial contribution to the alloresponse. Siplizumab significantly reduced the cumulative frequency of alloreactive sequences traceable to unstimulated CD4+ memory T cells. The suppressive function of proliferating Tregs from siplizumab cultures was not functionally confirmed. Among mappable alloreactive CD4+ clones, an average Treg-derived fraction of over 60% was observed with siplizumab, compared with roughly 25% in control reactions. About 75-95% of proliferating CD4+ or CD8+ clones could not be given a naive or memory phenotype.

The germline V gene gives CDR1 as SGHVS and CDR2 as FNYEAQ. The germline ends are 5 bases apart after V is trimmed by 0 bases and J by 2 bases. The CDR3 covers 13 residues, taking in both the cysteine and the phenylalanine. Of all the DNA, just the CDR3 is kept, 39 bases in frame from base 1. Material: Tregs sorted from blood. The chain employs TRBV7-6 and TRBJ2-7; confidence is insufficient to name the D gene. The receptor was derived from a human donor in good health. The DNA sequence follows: TGTGCCAGCAGCTTAGCCCCGACCTACGAGCAGTACTTC. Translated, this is CASSLAPTYEQYF. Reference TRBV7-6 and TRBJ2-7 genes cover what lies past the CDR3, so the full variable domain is GAGVSQSPRYKVTKRGQDVALRCDPISGHVSLYWYRQALGQGPEFLTYFNYEAQQDKSGLPNDRFSAERPEGSISTLTIQRTEQRDSAMYRCASSLAPTYEQYFGPGTRLTVT.